This T cell receptor (beta chain) was captured in a study of cytomegalovirus exposure and HLA in healthy donors. Study observations and caveats: A missense DCLRE1C variant was associated with V- and J-gene trimming of TCR beta chains in a later analysis, and an independent cohort replicated the association.

Comments on this clone: Its antigen is unidentified.

PCR was performed using 60 Vbeta and 13 Jbeta primers. The assay was immunoSEQ multiplex PCR, and TCRdb's table has in-frame clones only and misses some. The table has about 120,000 clones, about 86% seen once. The receptor was derived from a middle-aged woman in good health and CMV-seronegative. The specimen sequenced was PBMCs.

The CDR3 is CASSHGLAGSEQYF. The CDR3, as DNA: TGTGCCAGCTCACACGGACTAGCGGGATCCGAGCAGTACTTC. The chain recombines TRBV18 with TRBJ2-7, with TRBD2 matching 12 bases. The V gene's germline CDR1 is KGHSH and CDR2 LQKENI. The CDR3 loop spans 14 amino acids. With V trimmed by 4 bases and J by 6 bases, 4 bases remained unmatched. The entire variable domain, with the rest obtained from reference TRBV18 and TRBJ2-7, is as follows: NAGVMQNPRHLVRRRGQEARLRCSPMKGHSHVYWYRQLPEEGLKFMVYLQKENIIDESGMPKERFSAEFPKEGPSILRIQQVVRGDSAAYFCASSHGLAGSEQYFGPGTRLTVT.